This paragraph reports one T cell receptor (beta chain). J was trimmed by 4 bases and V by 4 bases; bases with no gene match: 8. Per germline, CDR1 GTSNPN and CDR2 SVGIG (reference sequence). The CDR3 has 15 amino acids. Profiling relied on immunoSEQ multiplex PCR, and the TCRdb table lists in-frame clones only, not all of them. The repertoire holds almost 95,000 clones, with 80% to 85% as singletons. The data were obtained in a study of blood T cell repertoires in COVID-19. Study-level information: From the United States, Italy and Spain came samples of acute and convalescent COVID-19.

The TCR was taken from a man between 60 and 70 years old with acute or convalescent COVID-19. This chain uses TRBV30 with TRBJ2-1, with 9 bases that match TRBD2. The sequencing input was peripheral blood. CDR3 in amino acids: CAWTTGAGGYNEQFF. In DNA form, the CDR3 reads TGTGCCTGGACCACTGGGGCGGGGGGGTACAATGAGCAGTTCTTC.